A single sample gave rise to the 32 T cell receptor beta chains below, sequenced in a study of T cells in narcolepsy. Using immunoSEQ multiplex PCR, the repertoire was profiled, and TCRdb retains in-frame clones only, with some absent. The sample has under 30,000 clones; around 81% are singletons. Sequencing was done on a sample of CD45RA- memory CD4+ T cells from PBMCs. These receptors were obtained from a human donor with narcolepsy.

The chain combines TRBV15 with TRBJ1-2; D is unresolved. The ends were cut back, 5 bases at V and 6 bases at J, with 13 bases in the middle. Per the germline V gene, CDR1 is LNHNV and CDR2 is YYDKDF (reference sequence). The CDR3 runs to 13 residues. The CDR3 region is CATSFRLGNGYTF. CDR3 DNA sequence: TGTGCCACCAGCTTCCGTTTGGGAAATGGCTACACCTTC. The variable domain in full, with the rest retrieved from reference TRBV15 and TRBJ1-2, is DAMVIQNPRYQVTQFGKPVTLSCSQTLNHNVMYWYQQKSSQAPKLLFHYYDKDFNNEADTPDNFQSRRPNTSFCFLDIRSPGLGDTAMYLCATSFRLGNGYTFGSGTRLTVV.

In DNA form, the CDR3 reads TGTGCCAGCAGTTACTCGACAGGGGGTGAGGGCTACACCTTC. As protein: CASSYSTGGEGYTF. The chain employs TRBV6-6 and TRBJ1-2; the match to TRBD1 covers 9 bases. The trim removed 0 bases at V and 8 bases at J, leaving 4 bases unmatched. From germline, CDR1 is MNHNY and CDR2 SVGAGI (reference sequence). The CDR3 extends over 14 amino acids.

This chain joins TRBV30 and TRBJ1-4, with D unresolved. V was cut by 0 bases and J by 0 bases, with 8 bases left in between. Germline V CDR1 and CDR2: GTSNPN, SVGIG (reference sequence). The length of the CDR3 is 15 residues. The CDR3 reads CAWSVKSPTNEKLFF. The DNA for the CDR3 is TGTGCCTGGAGTGTAAAGTCCCCAACTAATGAAAAACTGTTTTTT.

V and J are TRBV9 and TRBJ2-1; no firm D call. Germline V gene sequence: CDR1 SGDLS, CDR2 YYNGEE. This CDR3 is 13 amino acids long. Trimming left V 4 bases short and J 11 bases short, with 16 bases between. CDR3 amino acids: CASSPPPFRKQFF. The CDR3 DNA sequence: TGTGCCAGCAGCCCACCCCCGTTTCGGAAGCAGTTCTTC.

The chain carries TRBV11-2 and TRBJ1-6; TRBD1 might be the D (6 bases). V was cut by 5 bases and J by 6 bases, with 11 bases left in between. The germline CDR1 and CDR2 sequences are SGHAT and FQNNGV. The CDR3 is made up of 14 amino acids. The CDR3 protein is CASSRGQSNSPLHF. The CDR3, as DNA: TGTGCCAGCAGCCGCGGACAGTCTAATTCACCCCTCCACTTT.

This clone has just a few counts. The chain is built from TRBV11-3 and TRBJ2-1; D may correspond to TRBD1 or TRBD2 (5 bases each). CDR1 is SGHNT, CDR2 YENEEA, per germline. Trimming left V 2 bases short and J 0 bases short, with 11 bases between. The CDR3 spans 16 residues. The CDR3 sequence is CASSLFPGSSYNEQFF. The CDR3, as DNA: TGTGCCAGCAGCTTATTCCCAGGGAGCTCCTACAATGAGCAGTTCTTC.

The chain combines TRBV21-1 with TRBJ1-5; the D segment call TRBD1 is taken from the table without a DNA check. TRBV21-1 corresponds to a pseudogene. The CDR3 loop spans 17 amino acids. The chain's CDR3 is CASSNEAGADSNQPQHF. The CDR3 DNA follows: TGTGCCAGCAGCAATGAGGCAGGGGCGGATAGCAATCAGCCCCAGCATTTT.

The chain carries TRBV7-3 and TRBJ2-3; the match to TRBD2 covers 8 bases. Germline CDR1 and CDR2: SGHTA and FQGTGA. The CDR3 is 16 residues long. V gave up 5 bases and J gave up 2 bases; unmatched junction bases: 9. CDR3 amino acids: CASSPSAGDPTDTQYF. For the CDR3, the DNA is TGTGCCAGCAGCCCATCAGCGGGGGACCCCACAGATACGCAGTATTTT.

This rearrangement joins TRBV5-5 to TRBJ1-6; D remains unclear. Germline CDR1 is SGHKS and CDR2 is YYEKEE (reference sequence). The V and J ends lost 3 bases and 2 bases respectively, with 12 bases between them. The CDR3 is 16 amino acids. For the CDR3, the DNA is TGTGCCAGCAGCTCTTACCAGGCTACCTATAATTCACCCCTCCACTTT. Encoded protein: CASSSYQATYNSPLHF.

The count of this clone is one. J is TRBJ2-4 and V is TRBV7-2; D unresolved. V lost 2 bases, J lost 6 bases, and 11 bases lay in between. Germline assignment: CDR1 SGHTA and CDR2 FQGNSA. The CDR3 totals 14 residues. CDR3 DNA: TGTGCCAGCAGCTTAATGCTCACCGGAAACATTCAGTACTTC. Translating it yields CASSLMLTGNIQYF.

The chain recombines TRBV5-6 with TRBJ1-3; D gene ambiguous. This CDR3 comprises 14 residues. Trimming cost V 4 bases and J 0 bases, with 8 bases left between them. Germline assignment: CDR1 SGHDT and CDR2 YYEEEE. The CDR3: CASSSVGSGNTIYF. The CDR3 DNA follows: TGTGCCAGCAGCAGCGTCGGCTCTGGAAACACCATATATTTT.

The chain couples TRBV5-5 to TRBJ2-3; D is uncertain. With 4 bases removed from V and 6 bases from J, the gap between germline ends came to 15 bases. The CDR3 has 14 residues. The V gene's germline CDR1 is SGHKS and CDR2 YYEKEE (reference sequence). Here the CDR3 DNA reads TGTGCCAGCAGCCTACACGACCCCGTGGATACGCAGTATTTT. Residues: CASSLHDPVDTQYF.

This clone appeared once. The gene calls are TRBV11-2 and TRBJ2-2, with D possibly being TRBD1 or TRBD2 (5 bases each). V was clipped by 5 bases and J by 3 bases, with 13 bases between them. There are 15 residues in the CDR3. Germline CDR1 is SGHAT and CDR2 is FQNNGV. The CDR3 loop reads CASSVLGTDTGELFF. CDR3 sequence (DNA): TGTGCCAGCAGCGTCCTCGGGACGGACACCGGGGAGCTGTTTTTT.

This clone was counted a few times. The chain combines TRBV10-3 with TRBJ1-2, with TRBD1 identical over 7 bases. Germline CDR1 is ENHRY and CDR2 is SYGVKD. The CDR3 runs 13 residues. V was clipped by 6 bases and J by 4 bases; unmatched bases: 5. For the CDR3, the DNA is TGTGCCATCAGCCCGGGACAGAGCTATGGCTACACCTTC. Residues: CAISPGQSYGYTF.

The chain joins TRBV6-5 to TRBJ2-7; D is unresolved. Germline loops: CDR1 MNHEY, CDR2 SVGAGI. V dropped 7 bases and J dropped 7 bases, with 20 bases sitting between them. This CDR3 region has 14 residues. The CDR3 bases are TGTGCCAGCATCACCGAAGGACGGGTCGGGGAGCAGTACTTC. Amino acids: CASITEGRVGEQYF.

This clone was observed once. Different DNA sequences within this sample yield the same CDR3. This chain uses TRBV10-3 with TRBJ2-7; 9 nucleotides match TRBD1. The CDR3 spans 14 residues. Germline V gene sequence: CDR1 ENHRY, CDR2 SYGVKD. Losses at the gene ends were 6 bases for V and 5 bases for J; bases not matched to a gene: 8. Here the CDR3 DNA reads TGTGCCATCAGGGCTGACAGGGGGGGGGACGAGCAGTACTTC. This gives the protein CAIRADRGGDEQYF.

The chain employs TRBV5-4 and TRBJ1-1; no clear D gene. Germline assignment: CDR1 SGHNT and CDR2 YYREEE (reference sequence). The ends were cut back, 1 base at V and 8 bases at J, with 12 bases in the middle. The CDR3 length is 13 residues. The CDR3 coding sequence is TGTGCCAGCAGCTTGAGGCCACTTGAGGAAGCTTTCTTT. Translation gives CASSLRPLEEAFF.

This clone occurred once. The chain carries TRBV9 and TRBJ1-1; 7 bases agree with TRBD1. This CDR3 has 14 amino acids. The germline V gene encodes CDR1 SGDLS and CDR2 YYNGEE. V was clipped by 4 bases and J by 6 bases; unmatched bases: 9. The chain's CDR3 is CASSPRQGDAEAFF. In DNA, the CDR3 is TGTGCCAGCAGCCCACGACAGGGCGACGCTGAAGCTTTCTTT.

V gene TRBV7-2 combines with J gene TRBJ2-7, with D possibly TRBD2 on 6 matching bases. This CDR3 has 13 residues. Germline V gene lookup returns CDR1 SGHTA and CDR2 FQGNSA. V shed 4 bases and J shed 4 bases, with 11 bases lying between them. In DNA form, the CDR3 reads TGTGCCAGCAGCTCCTTCGGAGGGTACGAGCAGTACTTC. Residues: CASSSFGGYEQYF.

The sample holds one count of this clone. The chain's CDR3 is CALTSGGYTF. The CDR3 bases are TGTGCCCTAACTTCGGGGGGCTACACCTTC. The rearrangement links TRBV30 to TRBJ1-2, with D uncertain. The CDR3 has 10 residues. Deletions cut 8 bases from V and 8 bases from J, with 12 bases between. The germline V gene encodes CDR1 GTSNPN and CDR2 SVGIG (reference sequence). Full variable domain (missing parts from reference TRBV30 and TRBJ1-2): SQTIHQWPATLVQPVGSPLSLECTVEGTSNPNLYWYRQAAGRGLQLLFYSVGIGQISSEVPQNLSASRPQDRQFILSSKKLLLSDSGFYLCALTSGGYTFGSGTRLTVV.

A remark on this clone: Other DNA sequences in the same sample also yield this CDR3. The chain combines TRBV4-3 with TRBJ2-2; a weak D match, TRBD1 (7 bases). The V gene's germline CDR1 is LGHNA and CDR2 YSLEER. The germline V and J ends were trimmed by 1 base and 3 bases, with 12 bases remaining between them. CDR3 length equals 16 residues. CDR3 in DNA: TGCGCCAGCAGCCAAGGGAGGGGGCAGGACACCGGGGAGCTGTTTTTT. Protein product: CASSQGRGQDTGELFF.

The chain carries TRBV5-4 and TRBJ2-5, with D possibly being TRBD2 (5 bases). V was clipped by 4 bases and J by 4 bases, with 20 bases between them. Germline lookup yields CDR1 SGHNT and CDR2 YYREEE (reference sequence). CDR3 length: 16 amino acids. The CDR3 is CASSQEGSGYGETQYF. In DNA, the CDR3 is TGTGCCAGCAGCCAAGAGGGTTCCGGGTATGGAGAGACCCAGTACTTC. The variable domain in full, completed from reference TRBV5-4 and TRBJ2-5, reads ETGVTQSPTHLIKTRGQQVTLRCSSQSGHNTVSWYQQALGQGPQFIFQYYREEENGRGNFPPRFSGLQFPNYSSELNVNALELDDSALYLCASSQEGSGYGETQYFGPGTRLLVL.

The chain recombines TRBV5-4 with TRBJ2-1; D unclear. Trimming cost V 0 bases and J 5 bases, with 6 bases left between them. Germline-derived CDR1 and CDR2 are SGHNT and YYREEE (reference sequence). The CDR3 has 13 amino acids. The CDR3 loop reads CASSLVSNNEQFF. CDR3 nucleotides: TGTGCCAGCAGCTTGGTATCAAACAATGAGCAGTTCTTC.

The CDR3 reads CASSMSGGESSRPFF. CDR3 coding DNA: TGTGCCAGTAGTATGTCCGGGGGGGAAAGCTCTCGTCCGTTCTTC. The chain recombines TRBV19 with TRBJ2-1; 8 bases are shared with TRBD2. The CDR3 is 15 residues long. Per germline, CDR1 LNHDA and CDR2 SQIVND (reference sequence). V shed 3 bases, J shed 15 bases, and the junction held 16 bases outside the gene matches.

This clone appeared once. The chain joins TRBV2 to TRBJ1-3; TRBD1 matches at 8 bases. V shed 8 bases, J shed 3 bases, and the junction held 9 bases outside the gene matches. This CDR3 is 15 amino acids long. Germline V gives CDR1 SNHLY, CDR2 FYNNEI. Written as DNA, the CDR3 is TGTGCCAGCCACCAGGGGGCTTCGAGTGGAAACACCATATATTTT. Protein sequence: CASHQGASSGNTIYF.

The table lists this clone with a few counts. The same CDR3 can be traced to other DNA sequences in this sample. This CDR3 is CASSLGGGSYEQYF. CDR3 nucleotides: TGTGCCAGCAGCCTGGGGGGTGGAAGCTACGAGCAGTACTTC. The chain combines TRBV7-9 with TRBJ2-7, with D possibly being TRBD2 (6 bases). This CDR3 region has 14 residues. The germline V gene encodes CDR1 SEHNR and CDR2 FQNEAQ (reference sequence). The germline V and J ends were trimmed by 5 bases and 3 bases, with 14 bases remaining between them.

V and J are TRBV28 and TRBJ1-4; D not resolved. Trimming shortened V by 6 bases and J by 4 bases, and 3 bases separated the two germline ends. Looked up from germline, CDR1 is MDHEN and CDR2 is SYDVKM. CDR3 size: 11 residues. The chain's CDR3 is CASRNNEKLFF. The CDR3 coding sequence is TGTGCCAGCAGGAATAATGAAAAACTGTTTTTT.

The chain recombines TRBV6-4 with TRBJ2-1; no firm D call. The germline V and J ends were trimmed by 3 bases and 4 bases, with 7 bases remaining between them. This CDR3 has 13 amino acids. Germline V gene sequence: CDR1 MRHNA, CDR2 SNTAGT. CDR3 sequence (DNA): TGTGCCAGCAGTGATTTCCCTTACAATGAGCAGTTCTTC. Amino acid sequence: CASSDFPYNEQFF.

The chain combines TRBV6-6 with TRBJ2-2; TRBD1 matches 9 bases. The CDR3 extends over 14 amino acids. Germline CDR1 MNHNY, CDR2 SVGAGI (reference sequence). The V segment lost 6 bases and the J segment 6 bases; nucleotides outside the gene matches: 5. The CDR3, as DNA: TGTGCCAGCAGCCACAGGGGGCTGGCCGGGGAGCTGTTTTTT. Protein sequence: CASSHRGLAGELFF.

This clone appeared once. This chain joins TRBV2 and TRBJ1-1; 7 nucleotides line up with TRBD1. This CDR3 contains 15 residues. After removal of 2 bases from V and 1 base from J, the junction contained 4 bases not matched to a gene. Germline CDR1 SNHLY, CDR2 FYNNEI. CDR3 in DNA: TGTGCCAGCAGTGAACAGGGGGGTGGGAACACTGAAGCTTTCTTT. Translating it yields CASSEQGGGNTEAFF.

This sequence joins TRBV27 and TRBJ2-3; D call uncertain. The CDR3 extends over 12 amino acids. CDR1 and CDR2 from the germline V gene are MNHEY and SMNVEV (reference sequence). The V end was cut by 6 bases, the J end by 1 base, with 5 bases between. Here the CDR3 reads CASRSRTDTQYF. The CDR3, as DNA: TGTGCCAGCAGGTCCCGCACAGATACGCAGTATTTT.

This clone was seen only a few times. This chain links TRBV15 with TRBJ1-5; D is undetermined. Germline V gene sequence: CDR1 LNHNV, CDR2 YYDKDF (reference sequence). V shed 4 bases and J shed 4 bases, with 11 bases lying between them. The CDR3 covers 14 residues. This CDR3 reads CATSTFGGNQPQHF. CDR3 coding DNA: TGTGCCACCAGCACGTTCGGCGGGAATCAGCCCCAGCATTTT.